The next 27 T cell receptor beta chains were all read from a single sample in a study of CD8 T cells in Susac syndrome. Roughly 0.45 to 1 ug RNA was reverse transcribed with random hexamers. TCRdb itself ran the immunoSEQ multiplex PCR reads through MiXCR, one entry per CDR3 protein. Among 80,000 to 90,000 distinct CDR3 sequences listed, over 90% were seen once. Source material: CD8+ T cells from PBMCs. These receptor sequences come from a human donor with Susac syndrome.

In DNA, the CDR3 is TGTGCCAGCAGTCACGGGCCGGGCAACACTGAAGCTTTCTTT. Translation gives CASSHGPGNTEAFF. The chain carries TRBV28 and TRBJ1-1, with D uncertain. There are 14 residues in the CDR3. CDR1 MDHEN and CDR2 SYDVKM come from the germline V gene. V was shortened by 5 bases and J by 2 bases, with 12 bases between the two germline ends.

This chain joins TRBV5-6 and TRBJ2-5, with D possibly matching TRBD2 (6 bases). V dropped 6 bases and J dropped 4 bases, with 13 bases sitting between them. The CDR3 has 13 residues. Germline lookup yields CDR1 SGHDT and CDR2 YYEEEE. CDR3 sequence: CASTLGGGETQYF. The CDR3 nucleotides are TGTGCCAGCACGCTCGGGGGAGGAGAGACCCAGTACTTC.

The CDR3 loop is CASTVGLSGSEQFF. Here the CDR3 DNA reads TGTGCCAGCACTGTCGGTCTCTCAGGCAGTGAGCAGTTCTTC. V usage is TRBV28 and J usage is TRBJ2-1; D gene ambiguous. Germline CDR1 is MDHEN and CDR2 is SYDVKM. This CDR3 is built from 14 residues. V was pared by 7 bases and J by 9 bases, with 19 bases between.

The CDR3 protein is CASREAGLAREQYF. For the CDR3, the DNA is TGTGCCAGCCGGGAGGCCGGACTAGCGAGGGAGCAGTACTTC. V and J are TRBV6-5 and TRBJ2-7; 9 positions agree with TRBD2. The junction had 12 bases not matched to a gene; V was cut back by 8 bases and J by 7 bases. The CDR3 spans 14 residues. Per germline, CDR1 MNHEY and CDR2 SVGAGI.

This clonotype was observed once. CDR3 DNA: TGCGCCAGCAGCCAGTCAGACAGGGGGCGTTATACGCAGTATTTT. Protein: CASSQSDRGRYTQYF. J is TRBJ2-3 and V is TRBV4-3, with 10 bases matching TRBD1. Germline CDR1 and CDR2: LGHNA and YSLEER. This CDR3 region has 15 residues. J lost 7 bases, V lost 3 bases, and 7 bases had no gene match.

The V call is TRBV27, the J call TRBJ2-5; perhaps TRBD2 as D (6 bases). Germline CDR1 MNHEY, CDR2 SMNVEV (reference sequence). The CDR3 is 15 amino acids. V lost 5 bases and J 5 bases, leaving 18 bases between the germline ends. DNA for the CDR3: TGTGCCAGCAGTGCTACTACGGGGGTAGGCGAGACCCAGTACTTC. Encoded protein: CASSATTGVGETQYF.

The chain combines TRBV12-3 or TRBV12-4 with TRBJ2-2, with 7 bases that match TRBD2. This CDR3 region has 15 residues. V lost 2 bases to trimming and J lost 8 bases; unmatched junction nucleotides: 8. The CDR3 DNA is TGTGCCAGCAGTTTACTCGCGGGAGTGGAAGGGGAGCTGTTTTTT. Its protein product is CASSLLAGVEGELFF.

The rearrangement uses TRBV29-1 and TRBJ1-2; D uncertain. The CDR3 extends over 13 amino acids. Deletions cut 6 bases from V and 4 bases from J, with 15 bases between. The V gene's germline CDR1 is SQVTM and CDR2 ANQGSEA. The CDR3 spells CSVPLGNIYGYTF. The CDR3 coding sequence is TGCAGCGTGCCTTTAGGAAATATCTATGGCTACACCTTC.

The chain joins TRBV6-2 or TRBV6-3 to TRBJ2-7; TRBD2 might be the D (5 bases). This CDR3 has 14 amino acids. Germline V gene lookup returns CDR1 MNHEY and CDR2 SVGEGT. The V end was cut by 4 bases, the J end by 3 bases, with 13 bases between. CDR3 region: CASSSTRDFYEQYF. Here the CDR3 DNA reads TGTGCCAGCAGTTCAACCCGGGATTTCTACGAGCAGTACTTC.

V is TRBV5-1 and J is TRBJ2-7; 10 bases agree with TRBD1. Per the germline V gene, CDR1 is SGHRS and CDR2 is YFSETQ. The ends lost 3 bases at V and 6 bases at J; junction bases unmatched: 6. The CDR3 loop spans 14 amino acids. As DNA, the CDR3 is TGCGCCAGCAGCTATCTGACAGGGGGCAGCGAGCAGTACTTC. This codes for CASSYLTGGSEQYF.

This chain links TRBV3-1 with TRBJ2-3; a weak D match, TRBD2 (6 bases). V lost 1 base and J 1 base, leaving 12 bases between the germline ends. This CDR3 comprises 16 residues. Germline V CDR1 and CDR2: LGHDT, YNNKEL (reference sequence). The CDR3 DNA reads TGTGCCAGCAGCCAAGTGGGACTTCACGGCACAGATACGCAGTATTTT. Translated, it gives CASSQVGLHGTDTQYF.

The J gene is TRBJ1-5, the V gene TRBV9; D is uncertain. V gave up 0 bases and J gave up 5 bases, with 3 bases separating them. Germline values: CDR1 SGDLS, CDR2 YYNGEE. The CDR3 extends over 12 amino acids. DNA for the CDR3: TGTGCCAGCAGCGTAGGTGATCAGCCCCAGCATTTT. It translates to CASSVGDQPQHF.

This clonotype was observed a single time. The rearrangement links TRBV30 to TRBJ2-5, with D maybe TRBD2 (6 bases). The V gene's germline CDR1 is GTSNPN and CDR2 SVGIG (reference sequence). V dropped 0 bases and J dropped 5 bases, with 13 bases sitting between them. This CDR3 spans 14 amino acids. In DNA, the CDR3 is TGTGCCTGGAGTGTAACCGGGAGCCTCGAGACCCAGTACTTC. The encoded protein is CAWSVTGSLETQYF. Full variable domain (missing parts from reference TRBV30 and TRBJ2-5): SQTIHQWPATLVQPVGSPLSLECTVEGTSNPNLYWYRQAAGRGLQLLFYSVGIGQISSEVPQNLSASRPQDRQFILSSKKLLLSDSGFYLCAWSVTGSLETQYFGPGTRLLVL.

This chain connects TRBV30 to TRBJ2-1; D tentatively reads TRBD1 or TRBD2 (5 bases each). V lost 6 bases to trimming and J lost 0 bases, with 9 bases between them. CDR3 length equals 13 residues. Germline V gives CDR1 GTSNPN, CDR2 SVGIG (reference sequence). In DNA form, the CDR3 reads TGTGCCTGTACTAGGGGCTCCTACAATGAGCAGTTCTTC. Protein: CACTRGSYNEQFF.

This chain joins TRBV2 and TRBJ2-7, with D tentatively TRBD1 (5 bases). The germline V and J ends were trimmed by 3 bases and 5 bases, with 17 bases remaining between them. CDR3 length: 15 residues. The germline V gene has CDR1 SNHLY and CDR2 FYNNEI. CDR3 sequence (DNA): TGTGCCAGCAGTGACTTCGGTAGGGGAAGCCACGAGCAGTACTTC. Its protein is CASSDFGRGSHEQYF.

J is TRBJ1-2 and V is TRBV9; 9 bases map to TRBD1. This CDR3 is 13 amino acids long. The germline gives CDR1 SGDLS, CDR2 YYNGEE. J lost 10 bases, V lost 2 bases, and 6 bases had no gene match. The CDR3 region is CASSVGQGPYYTF. CDR3 nucleotides: TGTGCCAGCAGCGTCGGACAGGGGCCTTACTACACCTTC. The whole variable domain, filled in from reference TRBV9 and TRBJ1-2, reads DSGVTQTPKHLITATGQRVTLRCSPRSGDLSVYWYQQSLDQGLQFLIQYYNGEERAKGNILERFSAQQFPDLHSELNLSSLELGDSALYFCASSVGQGPYYTFGSGTRLTVV.

V usage is TRBV5-1 and J usage is TRBJ2-7; D possibly corresponds to TRBD2 (6 bases). This CDR3 has 14 amino acids. CDR1 is SGHRS, CDR2 YFSETQ, per germline. Trimming took off 0 bases at V and 0 bases at J, with 7 bases between the two ends. The chain's CDR3 is CASSLDGSSYEQYF. CDR3 bases: TGCGCCAGCAGCTTGGACGGGAGCTCCTACGAGCAGTACTTC.

This chain connects TRBV7-9 to TRBJ1-2; D is unresolved. The germline V gene encodes CDR1 SEHNR and CDR2 FQNEAQ (reference sequence). Trimming shortened V by 2 bases and J by 1 base, and 14 bases separated the two germline ends. The CDR3 contains 16 residues. The CDR3 sequence: CASSLSNSGLNYGYTF. In DNA, the CDR3 is TGTGCCAGCAGCTTATCAAACAGCGGACTTAACTATGGCTACACCTTC.

A single count supports this clonotype. V and J are TRBV12-3 or TRBV12-4 and TRBJ1-1; D is unresolved. The CDR3 extends over 13 amino acids. The V gene lost 7 bases and the J gene lost 1 base, with 10 bases spanning the gap. This CDR3 is CASTPGWNTEAFF. Here the CDR3 DNA reads TGTGCCAGCACCCCTGGCTGGAACACTGAAGCTTTCTTT.

The chain couples TRBV6-5 to TRBJ2-7; D may be TRBD1 (6 bases). The CDR3 sequence is 11 residues long. Trimming removed 6 bases at V and 6 bases at J, with 9 bases between. In germline, CDR1 is MNHEY, CDR2 SVGAGI. CDR3 sequence reads: CASRQGLEQYF. DNA of the CDR3: TGTGCCAGCAGGCAGGGGCTCGAGCAGTACTTC.

The chain has TRBV29-1 and TRBJ2-1; the match to TRBD1 covers 7 bases. V lost 7 bases to trimming and J lost 2 bases; unmatched junction nucleotides: 11. CDR1 SQVTM and CDR2 ANQGSEA come from the germline V gene. The CDR3 covers 15 residues. The CDR3 spells CSAPRIDRAYNEQFF. In nucleotides, the CDR3 is TGCAGCGCACCGCGAATTGACAGGGCCTACAATGAGCAGTTCTTC.

The J gene is TRBJ2-1, the V gene TRBV28; possible D gene TRBD2, 6 bases. The germline V and J ends were trimmed by 8 bases and 3 bases, with 8 bases remaining between them. Germline loops: CDR1 MDHEN, CDR2 SYDVKM. CDR3 length equals 12 residues. The CDR3 is CASGRSYNEQFF. The CDR3 nucleotides read TGTGCCAGCGGGAGGAGCTACAATGAGCAGTTCTTC.

The chain employs TRBV25-1 and TRBJ2-7, with D possibly matching TRBD1 (6 bases). Germline V gives CDR1 MGHDK, CDR2 SYGVNS. The ends were cut back, 4 bases at V and 6 bases at J, with 16 bases in the middle. CDR3 size: 14 residues. CDR3 amino acids: CASSGPPGVGEQYF. The DNA for the CDR3 is TGTGCCAGCAGTGGTCCACCAGGGGTCGGCGAGCAGTACTTC.

The chain uses TRBV2 and TRBJ2-3; 15 bases are a match to TRBD2. Germline loops: CDR1 SNHLY, CDR2 FYNNEI. The CDR3 sequence is 18 residues long. V dropped 6 bases and J dropped 2; count of bases not matched to a gene: 9. The CDR3 region is CASRVGLAGGPNTDTQYF. CDR3 in DNA: TGTGCCAGCAGGGTAGGACTAGCGGGAGGGCCGAACACAGATACGCAGTATTTT.

The chain joins TRBV7-9 to TRBJ2-1, with D perhaps matching TRBD2 (6 bases). Germline CDR1 SEHNR, CDR2 FQNEAQ (reference sequence). The CDR3 runs 17 residues. Trimming removed 6 bases from V and 4 bases from J, with 22 bases in between. In DNA, the CDR3 is TGTGCCAGCAGTTCCATTCCCGGGACTTACCTTTACAATGAGCAGTTCTTC. Its protein is CASSSIPGTYLYNEQFF.

The chain couples TRBV4-1 to TRBJ1-2; the D gene is possibly TRBD1 (6 bases). CDR3 length: 15 residues. The germline V gene encodes CDR1 MGHRA and CDR2 YSYEKL. The V end was cut by 1 base, the J end by 7 bases, with 16 bases between. CDR3 DNA: TGCGCCAGCAGCCAAGCGGCGGACAGATTGACTGGCTACACCTTC. Encoded protein: CASSQAADRLTGYTF.

V usage is TRBV5-6 and J usage is TRBJ2-7; 8 bases align to TRBD1. There are 15 residues in the CDR3. The trim removed 5 bases at V and 7 bases at J, leaving 14 bases unmatched. Germline CDR1 reads SGHDT; CDR2 reads YYEEEE. CDR3 sequence: CASSKDRALPKEQYF. DNA for the CDR3: TGTGCCAGCAGTAAGGACAGGGCCCTCCCTAAGGAGCAGTACTTC.